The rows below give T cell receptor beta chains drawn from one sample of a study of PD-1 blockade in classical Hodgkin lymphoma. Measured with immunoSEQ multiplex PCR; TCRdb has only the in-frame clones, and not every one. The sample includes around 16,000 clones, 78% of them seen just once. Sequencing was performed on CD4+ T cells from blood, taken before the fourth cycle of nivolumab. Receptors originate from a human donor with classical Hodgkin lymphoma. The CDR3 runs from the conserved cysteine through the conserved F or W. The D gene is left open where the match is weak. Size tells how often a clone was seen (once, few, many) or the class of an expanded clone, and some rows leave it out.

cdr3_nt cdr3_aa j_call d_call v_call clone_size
TGTGCCAGCAGTTTGGTAGTGGGGGGCCTTAGCGGGAGCTACGAGCAGTACTTC CASSLVVGGLSGSYEQYF TRBJ2-7 TRBD2 TRBV28 NA
TGTGCCAGTAGTACTGACCACTCCTACGAGCAGTACTTC CASSTDHSYEQYF TRBJ2-7 NA TRBV19 NA
TGTGCCAGTAGCTGGAGGACAGCGAACACTGAAGCTTTCTTT CASSWRTANTEAFF TRBJ1-1 NA TRBV19 NA
TGTGCCACCAGCAGAGATACTGGTTCCGATACGCAGTATTTT CATSRDTGSDTQYF TRBJ2-3 NA TRBV15 NA
TGTGCCAGCAGGCTAATACTAGCGGCACCATCCTACAATGAGCAGTTCTTC CASRLILAAPSYNEQFF TRBJ2-1 TRBD2 TRBV5-8 NA
TGTGCCAGCAGTCCCCTCGGGTATGCAGATACGCAGTATTTT CASSPLGYADTQYF TRBJ2-3 NA TRBV6-4 NA
TGCGCCAGCAACTTTTTGCCTGGCACTGAAGCTTTCTTT CASNFLPGTEAFF TRBJ1-1 NA TRBV5-1 few
TGTGCCAGTAGTATTTTCCCCACGGGCTCGGGCAGCACCACAGATACGCAGTATTTT CASSIFPTGSGSTTDTQYF TRBJ2-3 NA TRBV19 NA
TGTGCCAGCAGCGGGGGACCGATATCCTACGAGCAGTACTTC CASSGGPISYEQYF TRBJ2-7 NA TRBV5-6 NA
TGCGCCAGCAGCCCCCGAGGGGCGGGAGGCCCCTCGGATGAGCAGTTCTTC CASSPRGAGGPSDEQFF TRBJ2-1 TRBD2 TRBV5-1 NA
TGTGCCAGCTCACCCTCGCTGGGGGATCAGTACGAGCAGTACTTC CASSPSLGDQYEQYF TRBJ2-7 NA TRBV18 NA
TGTGCCAGTAGGACTAGCGGACGCACAGATACGCAGTATTTT CASRTSGRTDTQYF TRBJ2-3 TRBD2 TRBV7-2 NA
TGTGCCAGCAGCGCCGGGACTAGCCGCCCTGAGCAGTTCTTC CASSAGTSRPEQFF TRBJ2-1 TRBD2 TRBV6-6 once
TGTGCCACCAGCAGCTGGACAACTGGGGCCAACGTCCTGACTTTC CATSSWTTGANVLTF TRBJ2-6 NA TRBV15 few
TGCAGTGCTACCGTGCCCCTGGCGCAGTTCTTC CSATVPLAQFF TRBJ2-1 NA TRBV20-1 NA
TGTGCCAGCAGCAAAGCGACAGGGGGCGGTTCCGGGGAGCTGTTTTTT CASSKATGGGSGELFF TRBJ2-2 TRBD1 TRBV27 NA
TGTGCCAGCAGCCAAGATCGGTCGGGGACTATGGGTGCCACCGGGGAGCTGTTTTTT CASSQDRSGTMGATGELFF TRBJ2-2 TRBD2 TRBV4-2 NA
TGCGCCAGCAGCTGGCCAACTAGCGGGAGGGCCGATGAGCAGTTCTTC CASSWPTSGRADEQFF TRBJ2-1 TRBD2 TRBV5-1 NA
TGCAGTGCTACCCGGGATGAGCAGTTCTTC CSATRDEQFF TRBJ2-1 NA TRBV20-1 NA
TGTGCCTGGAGTGTAGGGGGAGCGGGCAATCAGCCCCAGCATTTT CAWSVGGAGNQPQHF TRBJ1-5 NA TRBV30 NA
TGTGCCACCAGGGTGGCTCTGGCTAATGAAAAACTGTTTTTT CATRVALANEKLFF TRBJ1-4 NA TRBV15 NA
TGTGCCAGCAGCCAACAGGGATGGGGCACAGATACGCAGTATTTT CASSQQGWGTDTQYF TRBJ2-3 NA TRBV4-2 NA
TGTGCCAGCAGCTCAGGCGGGGGAGCTTTCTTT CASSSGGGAFF TRBJ1-1 NA TRBV6-6 NA
TGCGCCAGCAGCCAAGGAATTACAGGGGAGGAGACCCAGTACTTC CASSQGITGEETQYF TRBJ2-5 TRBD1 TRBV4-1 NA
TGCAGTGCTACAGGGGCCGGGGAGCTGTTTTTT CSATGAGELFF TRBJ2-2 NA TRBV20-1 NA
TGTGCCAGTAGTACCTCCCCAGGGGCCTACGAGCAGTACTTC CASSTSPGAYEQYF TRBJ2-7 NA TRBV19 once
TGTGCCAGCTCACCGGGGGCTAGCGGCTCCTACGAGCAGTACTTC CASSPGASGSYEQYF TRBJ2-7 NA TRBV18 NA
TGTGCCAGCAGCCCGTCGGACGGCCCCGGGGGGCAGTACTTC CASSPSDGPGGQYF TRBJ2-7 NA TRBV9 NA
TGTGCCAGCAGGCATCAGGGGGCGGCCAAAAACATTCAGTACTTC CASRHQGAAKNIQYF TRBJ2-4 TRBD1 TRBV11-2 NA
TGTGCCAGCCAAATCTGGACGGGCCGTGAAGCTTTCTTT CASQIWTGREAFF TRBJ1-1 NA TRBV6-6 NA
TGTGCCAGCAGTTTCCGCCAGAACTATGGCTACACCTTC CASSFRQNYGYTF TRBJ1-2 NA TRBV27 NA
TGTGCCATCAGTGAGGTTACAGGGGGCGGGGAGCAGTTCTTC CAISEVTGGGEQFF TRBJ2-1 TRBD1 TRBV10-3 NA
TGTGCCAGCTCATCCGAGACAGGCACAGATACGCAGTATTTT CASSSETGTDTQYF TRBJ2-3 NA TRBV18 NA
TGTGCCAGCAGCCCCCTTATTGGGCAGGGGGACGGCTACACCTTC CASSPLIGQGDGYTF TRBJ1-2 TRBD1 TRBV11-1 NA
TGTGCCAGCGGAGGACAGCTTCTTGTTGAAGCTTTCTTT CASGGQLLVEAFF TRBJ1-1 NA TRBV2 NA
TGCGCCAGCAGCCAATTGGTTTGGGCGGGAGGGGAAAATGAGCAGTTCTTC CASSQLVWAGGENEQFF TRBJ2-1 TRBD2 TRBV4-1 NA
TGCGCCAGCAGCTGGCGGGGACAGGGGGATACTGAAGCTTTCTTT CASSWRGQGDTEAFF TRBJ1-1 TRBD1 TRBV5-1 NA
TGTGCCAGCAGCTTAGATGCAGCGGGAGTCCACAATGAGCAGTTCTTC CASSLDAAGVHNEQFF TRBJ2-1 TRBD2 TRBV7-6 once
TGTGCCAGCAGCTTCGGTCAGGGAGTTGTTGGGGAGCTGTTTTTT CASSFGQGVVGELFF TRBJ2-2 NA TRBV5-6 NA
TGCGCCAGCAGCTTTGGGGGAGGTTCCTACAATGAGCAGTTCTTC CASSFGGGSYNEQFF TRBJ2-1 NA TRBV5-1 NA
TGCGCCAGCAGCTTGGCCCCGGGACAGGGTAGAAGTGAGCAGTACTTC CASSLAPGQGRSEQYF TRBJ2-7 TRBD1 TRBV5-1 NA
TGCGCCAGCAGCCTTAGCTACAGGGTAACTGAAGCTTTCTTT CASSLSYRVTEAFF TRBJ1-1 NA TRBV5-1 NA
TGCGCCAGCAGCCCGACCCTACAGTCTCCCTACACCTTC CASSPTLQSPYTF TRBJ1-2 NA TRBV5-1 NA
TGTGCCAGCAGCCGAGGACAGGGCTCCACTGAAGCTTTCTTT CASSRGQGSTEAFF TRBJ1-1 TRBD1 TRBV28 NA